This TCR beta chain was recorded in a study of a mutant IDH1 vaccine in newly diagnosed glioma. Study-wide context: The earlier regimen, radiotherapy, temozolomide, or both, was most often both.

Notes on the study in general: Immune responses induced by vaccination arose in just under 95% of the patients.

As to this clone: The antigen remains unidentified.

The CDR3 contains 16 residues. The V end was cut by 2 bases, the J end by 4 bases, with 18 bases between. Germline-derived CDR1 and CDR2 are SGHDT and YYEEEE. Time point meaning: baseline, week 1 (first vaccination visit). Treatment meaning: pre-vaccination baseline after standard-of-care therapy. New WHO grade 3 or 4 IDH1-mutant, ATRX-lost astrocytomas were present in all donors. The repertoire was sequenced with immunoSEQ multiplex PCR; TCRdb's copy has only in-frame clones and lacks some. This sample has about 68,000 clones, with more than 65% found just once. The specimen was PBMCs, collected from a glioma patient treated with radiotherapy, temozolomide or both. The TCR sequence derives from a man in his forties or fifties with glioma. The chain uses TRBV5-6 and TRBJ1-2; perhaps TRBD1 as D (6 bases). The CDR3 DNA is TGTGCCAGCAGCTTACCCCGGGGAGGGGGAGGCTATGGCTACACCTTC. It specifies CASSLPRGGGGYGYTF.